These 5 T cell receptor beta chains were sequenced from one sample in a study of shared clonotypes between healthy human individuals. Sequencing used immunoSEQ multiplex PCR; TCRdb keeps in-frame clones, though not all of them. Of approximately 250,000 clones listed, about 65% are singletons. Sequenced material: memory CD4+ T cells sorted from blood. Specified subset: CD45RA-negative fraction. The receptor set was obtained from a man younger than 45 in good health.

The chain is built from TRBV2 and TRBJ2-3; D ambiguous. CDR3 size: 15 residues. Germline V gene lookup returns CDR1 SNHLY and CDR2 FYNNEI. V lost 4 bases and J lost 2, with 13 bases in between. CDR3 amino acids: CASSVSGQYTDTQYF. CDR3 bases: TGTGCCAGCAGTGTGTCCGGGCAGTACACAGATACGCAGTATTTT.

This clone was observed a few times. The CDR3 loop is CASSWGRRVTEQFF. In DNA form, the CDR3 reads TGTGCCAGCAGCTGGGGAAGACGAGTCACGGAACAGTTCTTC. The rearrangement uses TRBV11-2 and TRBJ2-1; D uncertain. The germline CDR1 and CDR2 sequences are SGHAT and FQNNGV. The CDR3 runs 14 residues. Trimming removed 4 bases from V and 13 bases from J, with 20 bases in between. Variable domain in full (rest from reference TRBV11-2 and TRBJ2-1): EAGVAQSPRYKIIEKRQSVAFWCNPISGHATLYWYQQILGQGPKLLIQFQNNGVVDDSQLPKDRFSAERLKGVDSTLKIQPAKLEDSAVYLCASSWGRRVTEQFFGPGTRLTVL.

The chain links TRBV11-2 to TRBJ1-2; TRBD1 matches 7 bases. CDR3 length equals 15 residues. Unmatched junction bases numbered 3, after V lost 1 base and J lost 1 base. Germline V gene lookup returns CDR1 SGHAT and CDR2 FQNNGV. CDR3 nucleotides: TGTGCCAGCAGCTTAGCCAGGGGGGATAACTATGGCTACACCTTC. Protein: CASSLARGDNYGYTF.

V usage is TRBV25-1 and J usage is TRBJ1-1; unclear D gene. This CDR3 has 15 residues. Germline CDR1 reads MGHDK; CDR2 reads SYGVNS. V was clipped by 5 bases and J by 0 bases, with 13 bases between them. Written as DNA, the CDR3 is TGTGCCAGCAGTCTTTCGGATGGTATGAACACTGAAGCTTTCTTT. It yields the protein CASSLSDGMNTEAFF.

The chain combines TRBV6-6 with TRBJ1-1; D remains unclear. V lost 7 bases, J lost 4 bases, and 19 bases lay in between. Germline CDR1 is MNHNY and CDR2 is SVGAGI (reference sequence). The CDR3 consists of 15 residues. CDR3 coding DNA: TGTGCCAGCATCTTAAAAGTGGTTGGGAGCACTGAAGCTTTCTTT. This translates into CASILKVVGSTEAFF.